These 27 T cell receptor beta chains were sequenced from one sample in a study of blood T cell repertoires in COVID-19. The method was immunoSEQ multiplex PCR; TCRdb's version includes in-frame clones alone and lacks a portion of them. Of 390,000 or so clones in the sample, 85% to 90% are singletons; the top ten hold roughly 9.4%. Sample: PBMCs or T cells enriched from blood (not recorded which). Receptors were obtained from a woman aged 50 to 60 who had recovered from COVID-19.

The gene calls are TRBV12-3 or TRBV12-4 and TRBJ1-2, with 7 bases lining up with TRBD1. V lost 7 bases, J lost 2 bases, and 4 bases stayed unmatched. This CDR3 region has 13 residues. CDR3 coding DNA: TGTGCCAGCAAAGGGGGACAGAACTATGGCTACACCTTC. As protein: CASKGGQNYGYTF.

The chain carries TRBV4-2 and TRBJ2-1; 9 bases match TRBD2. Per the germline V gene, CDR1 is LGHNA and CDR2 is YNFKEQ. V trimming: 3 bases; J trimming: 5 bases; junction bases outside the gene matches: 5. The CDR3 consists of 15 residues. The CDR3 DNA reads TGTGCCAGCAGCCATGCGGGGGGGCGCAACAATGAGCAGTTCTTC. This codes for CASSHAGGRNNEQFF.

The CDR3 reads CASSVTGDNYGYTF. The CDR3 nucleotides read TGCGCCAGCAGCGTCACAGGGGATAACTATGGCTACACCTTC. The chain recombines TRBV5-1 with TRBJ1-2; 7 bases are a match to TRBD1. V shed 4 bases, J shed 1 base, and the junction held 4 bases outside the gene matches. This CDR3 is 14 amino acids long. In germline, CDR1 is SGHRS, CDR2 YFSETQ.

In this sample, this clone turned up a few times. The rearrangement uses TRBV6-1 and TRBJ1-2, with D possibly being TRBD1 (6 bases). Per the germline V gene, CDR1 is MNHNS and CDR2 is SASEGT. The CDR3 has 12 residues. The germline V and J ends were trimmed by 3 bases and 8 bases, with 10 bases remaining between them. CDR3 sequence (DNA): TGTGCCAGCAGTGAGACAGGTCAGGGCTACACCTTC. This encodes CASSETGQGYTF.

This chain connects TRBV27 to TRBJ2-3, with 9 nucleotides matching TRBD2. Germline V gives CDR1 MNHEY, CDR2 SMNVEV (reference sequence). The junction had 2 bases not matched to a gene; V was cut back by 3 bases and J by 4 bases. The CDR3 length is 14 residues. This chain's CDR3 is CASSLSGGSDTQYF. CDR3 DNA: TGTGCCAGCAGTTTGAGCGGGGGGTCAGATACGCAGTATTTT.

Here the CDR3 DNA reads TGCGCCAGCAGCCAAGAGACAGGGCGCTCCTATAATTCACCCCTCCACTTT. As protein: CASSQETGRSYNSPLHF. The V gene is TRBV4-3, the J gene TRBJ1-6; 7 nucleotides line up with TRBD1. CDR1 and CDR2 from the germline V gene are LGHNA and YSLEER. The CDR3 totals 17 residues. V was pared by 0 bases and J by 0 bases, with 2 bases of the junction left unmatched.

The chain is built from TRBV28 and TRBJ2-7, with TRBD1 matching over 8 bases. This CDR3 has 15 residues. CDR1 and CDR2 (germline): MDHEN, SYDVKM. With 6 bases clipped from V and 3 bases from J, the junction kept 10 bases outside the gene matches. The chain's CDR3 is CASSLSGTGDYEQYF. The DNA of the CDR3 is TGTGCCAGCAGCCTATCCGGGACAGGAGACTACGAGCAGTACTTC.

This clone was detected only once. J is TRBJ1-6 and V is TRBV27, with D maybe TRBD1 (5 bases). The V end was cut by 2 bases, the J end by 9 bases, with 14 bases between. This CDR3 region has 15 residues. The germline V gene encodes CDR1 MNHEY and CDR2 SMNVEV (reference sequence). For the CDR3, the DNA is TGTGCCAGCAGTTTAATCGGTAACGGGGGTTCACCCCTCCACTTT. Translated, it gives CASSLIGNGGSPLHF.

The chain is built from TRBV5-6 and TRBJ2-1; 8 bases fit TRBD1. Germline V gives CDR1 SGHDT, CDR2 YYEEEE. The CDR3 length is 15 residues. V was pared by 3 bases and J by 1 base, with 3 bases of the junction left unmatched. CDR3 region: CASSSRTGSYNEQFF. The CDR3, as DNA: TGTGCCAGCAGCTCGAGGACAGGGTCCTACAATGAGCAGTTCTTC.

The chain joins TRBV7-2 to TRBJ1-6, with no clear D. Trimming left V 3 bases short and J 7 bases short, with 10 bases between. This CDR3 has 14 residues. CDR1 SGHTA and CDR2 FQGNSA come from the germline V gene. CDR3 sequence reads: CASSFRQANSPLHF. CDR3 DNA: TGTGCCAGCAGCTTTCGTCAGGCAAATTCACCCCTCCACTTT.

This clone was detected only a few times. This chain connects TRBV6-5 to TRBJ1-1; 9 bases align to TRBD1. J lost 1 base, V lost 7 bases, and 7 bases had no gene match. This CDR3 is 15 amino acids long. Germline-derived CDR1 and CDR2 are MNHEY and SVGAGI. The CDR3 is CASMLGGQGNTEAFF. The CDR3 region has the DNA TGTGCCAGCATGCTGGGGGGACAGGGGAACACTGAAGCTTTCTTT.

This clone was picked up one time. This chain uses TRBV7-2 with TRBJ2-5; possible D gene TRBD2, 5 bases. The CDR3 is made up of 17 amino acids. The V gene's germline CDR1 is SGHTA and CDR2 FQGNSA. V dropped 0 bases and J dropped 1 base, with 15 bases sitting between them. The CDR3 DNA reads TGTGCCAGCAGCTTAGCGTCGTTTAGCGCGGGCCAAGAGACCCAGTACTTC. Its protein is CASSLASFSAGQETQYF.

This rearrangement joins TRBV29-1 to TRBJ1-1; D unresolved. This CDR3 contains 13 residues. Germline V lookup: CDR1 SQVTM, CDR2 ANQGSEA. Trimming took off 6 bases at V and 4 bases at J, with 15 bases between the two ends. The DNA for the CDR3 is TGCAGCGTCAAACGACCGGAGAGCACTGAAGCTTTCTTT. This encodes CSVKRPESTEAFF.

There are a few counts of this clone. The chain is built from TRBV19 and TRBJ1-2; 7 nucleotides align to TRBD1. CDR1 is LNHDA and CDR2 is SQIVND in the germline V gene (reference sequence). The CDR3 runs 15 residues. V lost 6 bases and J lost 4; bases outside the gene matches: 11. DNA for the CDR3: TGTGCCAGTAGCAAAACAGGGGCCCTATCCTATGGCTACACCTTC. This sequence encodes CASSKTGALSYGYTF.

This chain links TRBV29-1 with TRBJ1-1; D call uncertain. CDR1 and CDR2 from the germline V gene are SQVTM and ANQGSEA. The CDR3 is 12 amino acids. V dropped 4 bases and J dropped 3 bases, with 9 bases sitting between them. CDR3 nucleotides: TGCAGCGTTGTAGACGGAGACACTGAAGCTTTCTTT. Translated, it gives CSVVDGDTEAFF.

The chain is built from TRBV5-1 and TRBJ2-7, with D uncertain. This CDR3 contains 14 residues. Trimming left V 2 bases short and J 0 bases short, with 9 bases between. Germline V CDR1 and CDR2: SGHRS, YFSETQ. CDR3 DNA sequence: TGCGCCAGCAGCTTAGAGTTTAGCTCCTACGAGCAGTACTTC. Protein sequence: CASSLEFSSYEQYF.

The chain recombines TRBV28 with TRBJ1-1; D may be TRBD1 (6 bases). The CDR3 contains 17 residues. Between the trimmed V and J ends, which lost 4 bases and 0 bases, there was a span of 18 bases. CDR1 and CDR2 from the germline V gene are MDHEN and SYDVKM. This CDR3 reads CASSSSRNRVVNTEAFF. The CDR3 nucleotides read TGTGCCAGCAGTTCCTCTCGGAACAGGGTAGTGAACACTGAAGCTTTCTTT.

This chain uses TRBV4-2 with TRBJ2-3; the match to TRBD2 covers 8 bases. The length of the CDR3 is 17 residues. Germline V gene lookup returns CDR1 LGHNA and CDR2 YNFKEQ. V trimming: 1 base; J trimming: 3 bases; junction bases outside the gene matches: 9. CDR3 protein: CASSQGGSGGGTDTQYF. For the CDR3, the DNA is TGTGCCAGCAGCCAAGGTGGGAGCGGGGGCGGAACAGATACGCAGTATTTT.

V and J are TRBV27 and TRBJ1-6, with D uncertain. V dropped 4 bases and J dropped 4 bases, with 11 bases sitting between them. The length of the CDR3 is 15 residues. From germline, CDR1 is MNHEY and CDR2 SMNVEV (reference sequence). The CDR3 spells CASSSNHEYNSPLHF. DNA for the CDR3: TGTGCCAGCAGTTCCAACCACGAGTATAATTCACCCCTCCACTTT.

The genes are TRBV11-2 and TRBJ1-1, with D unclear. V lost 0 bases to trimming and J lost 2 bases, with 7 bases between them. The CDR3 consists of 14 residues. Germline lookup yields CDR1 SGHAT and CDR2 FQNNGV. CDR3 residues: CASSLEQSNTEAFF. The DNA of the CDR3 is TGTGCCAGCAGCTTAGAACAGAGTAACACTGAAGCTTTCTTT.

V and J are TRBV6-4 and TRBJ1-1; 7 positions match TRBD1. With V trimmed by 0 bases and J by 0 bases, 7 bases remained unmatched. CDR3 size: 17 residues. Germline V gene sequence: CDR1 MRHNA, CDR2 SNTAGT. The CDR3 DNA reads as TGTGCCAGCAGTGACTCTCGAAGGGACAGTATGAACACTGAAGCTTTCTTT. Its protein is CASSDSRRDSMNTEAFF.

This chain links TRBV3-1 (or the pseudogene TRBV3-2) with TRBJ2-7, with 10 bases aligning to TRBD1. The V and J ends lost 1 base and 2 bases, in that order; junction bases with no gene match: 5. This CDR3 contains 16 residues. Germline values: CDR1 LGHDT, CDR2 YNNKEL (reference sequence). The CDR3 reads CASSQGGTGVTYEQYF. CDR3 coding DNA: TGTGCCAGCAGCCAAGGGGGGACAGGGGTGACCTACGAGCAGTACTTC.

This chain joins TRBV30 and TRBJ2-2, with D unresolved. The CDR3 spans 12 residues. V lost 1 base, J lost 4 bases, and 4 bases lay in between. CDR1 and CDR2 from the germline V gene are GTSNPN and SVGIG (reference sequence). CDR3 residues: CAWSGATGELFF. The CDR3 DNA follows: TGTGCCTGGAGTGGCGCCACCGGGGAGCTGTTTTTT.

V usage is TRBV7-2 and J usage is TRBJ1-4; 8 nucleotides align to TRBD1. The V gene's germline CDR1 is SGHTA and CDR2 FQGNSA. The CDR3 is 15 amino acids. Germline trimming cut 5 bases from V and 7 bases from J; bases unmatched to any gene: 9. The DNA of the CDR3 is TGTGCCAGCAGCCTAAGGACAGGGACGGGTGAAAAACTGTTTTTT. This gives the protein CASSLRTGTGEKLFF.

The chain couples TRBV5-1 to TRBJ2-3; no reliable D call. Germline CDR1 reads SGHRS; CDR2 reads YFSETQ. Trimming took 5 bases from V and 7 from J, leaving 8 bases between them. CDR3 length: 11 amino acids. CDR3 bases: TGCGCCAGCAGGTCGGAGTATACGCAGTATTTT. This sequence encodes CASRSEYTQYF.

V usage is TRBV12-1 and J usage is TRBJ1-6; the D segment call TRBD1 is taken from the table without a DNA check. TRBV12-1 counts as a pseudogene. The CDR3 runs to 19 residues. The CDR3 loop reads CASSSYASNRVRYNSPLHF. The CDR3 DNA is TGTGCCAGCAGCTCATACGCCTCTAACAGGGTACGCTATAATTCACCCCTCCACTTT.

CDR3 amino acids: CASSYFGLGINTEAFF. DNA for the CDR3: TGTGCCAGCAGTTACTTCGGGCTCGGGATAAACACTGAAGCTTTCTTT. The chain is built from TRBV6-5 and TRBJ1-1; no definite D call. The germline V gene encodes CDR1 MNHEY and CDR2 SVGAGI. The CDR3 consists of 16 residues. Trimming shortened V by 1 base and J by 2 bases, and 14 bases separated the two germline ends.